The clone carrying this T cell receptor beta chain was seen once. Its antigen is unidentified. This specimen belongs to a study of CD8 T cells in Susac syndrome. Study in general: When their blood was taken, the Susac syndrome patients had either not yet had any therapy, were taking corticosteroids, or were taking intravenous immunoglobulin alone. Broader study findings: It was in TEMRA cells and active patients that Susac CD8+ clonal expansion peaked.

TEMRA cells were FACS-enriched, with CD8+ and CD4+ T cells isolated negatively. RNA totalling about 0.45 to 1 ug underwent reverse transcription with random hexamers. With immunoSEQ multiplex PCR, TCR beta CDR3 was amplified across 54 Vbeta and 13 Jbeta. Via MiXCR, TCRdb re-called the immunoSEQ multiplex PCR reads, giving one row per CDR3 protein. This table has about 83,000 distinct CDR3 sequences, 95% to 97% appearing once. Material: CD8+ T cells from PBMCs. The TCR was taken from a human donor with Susac syndrome.

CDR3 amino acids: CASSQRTGELFF. In nucleotides, the CDR3 is TGTGCCAGCAGCCAGCGCACCGGGGAGCTGTTTTTT. The chain has TRBV3-1 and TRBJ2-2, with no clear D. Trimming removed 3 bases at V and 4 bases at J, with 3 bases between. CDR3 length: 12 amino acids. The germline V gene has CDR1 LGHDT and CDR2 YNNKEL (reference sequence).